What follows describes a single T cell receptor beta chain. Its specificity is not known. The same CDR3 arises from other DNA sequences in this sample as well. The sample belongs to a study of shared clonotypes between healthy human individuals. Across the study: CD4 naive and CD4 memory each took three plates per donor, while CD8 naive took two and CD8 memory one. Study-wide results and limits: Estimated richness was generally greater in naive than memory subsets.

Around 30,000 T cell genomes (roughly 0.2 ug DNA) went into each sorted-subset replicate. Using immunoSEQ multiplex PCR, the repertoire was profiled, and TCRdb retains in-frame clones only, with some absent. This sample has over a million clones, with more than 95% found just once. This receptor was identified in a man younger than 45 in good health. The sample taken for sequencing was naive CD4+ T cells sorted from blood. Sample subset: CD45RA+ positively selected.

Here the CDR3 DNA reads TGTGCCAGCAGCTTGTCACCCTACGAGCAGTACTTC. Its translation is CASSLSPYEQYF. This rearrangement joins TRBV7-2 to TRBJ2-7; D ambiguous. Germline V gene sequence: CDR1 SGHTA, CDR2 FQGNSA. This CDR3 is 12 amino acids long. V lost 3 bases, J lost 2 bases, and 5 bases lay in between. Full variable domain (outside the CDR3, taken from reference TRBV7-2 and TRBJ2-7): GAGVSQSPSNKVTEKGKDVELRCDPISGHTALYWYRQSLGQGLEFLIYFQGNSAPDKSGLPSDRFSAERTGGSVSTLTIQRTQQEDSAVYLCASSLSPYEQYFGPGTRLTVT.